This T cell receptor beta chain emerged from a study of T cell responses to AZD1222 COVID-19 vaccine. With respect to this clone: The antigen is undetermined.

Notes on the study in general: Repertoire samples came only from after the peak T cell response. Mostly white British, mostly female donors; authors suggested clonal diversity may be underestimated. Researchers report vaccine-associated CD4 TCRs spanning spike, with dominance at 160-218 and 743-854.

Assay used: immunoSEQ multiplex PCR; TCRdb lists only in-frame clones, some missing. The data contain approximately 150,000 clones, 89% of them singletons. The CDR3 totals 13 residues. CDR1 and CDR2 from the germline V gene are SNHLY and FYNNEI. Trimming left V 0 bases short and J 6 bases short, with 5 bases between. Specimen: peripheral blood, collected on day 0 of AZD1222 vaccination. The TCR sequence derives from an adult in good health. The chain links TRBV2 to TRBJ2-2; no clear D. CDR3 coding DNA: TGTGCCAGCAGTGAAGCGCGCGCCGGGGAGCTGTTTTTT. Its protein is CASSEARAGELFF.